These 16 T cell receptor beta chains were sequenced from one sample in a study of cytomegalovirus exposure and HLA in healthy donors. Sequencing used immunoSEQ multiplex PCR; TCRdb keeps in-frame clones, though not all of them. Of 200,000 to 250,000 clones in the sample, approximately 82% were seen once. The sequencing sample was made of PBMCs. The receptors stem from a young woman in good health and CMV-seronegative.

The DNA of the CDR3 is TGTGCCAGCAGTTGGACCACGTCGAACACCGGGGAGCTGTTTTTT. Protein product: CASSWTTSNTGELFF. The chain joins TRBV11-3 to TRBJ2-2; D unclear. CDR3 size: 15 residues. Germline CDR1 SGHNT, CDR2 YENEEA. Trimming cost V 6 bases and J 0 bases, with 11 bases left between them.

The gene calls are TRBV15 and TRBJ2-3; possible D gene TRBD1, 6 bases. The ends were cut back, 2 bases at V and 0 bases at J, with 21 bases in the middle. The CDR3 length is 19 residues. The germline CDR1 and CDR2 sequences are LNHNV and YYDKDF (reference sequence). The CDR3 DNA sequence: TGTGCCACCAGCAGAACTAAACCGGGACAACGGATTAGCACAGATACGCAGTATTTT. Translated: CATSRTKPGQRISTDTQYF.

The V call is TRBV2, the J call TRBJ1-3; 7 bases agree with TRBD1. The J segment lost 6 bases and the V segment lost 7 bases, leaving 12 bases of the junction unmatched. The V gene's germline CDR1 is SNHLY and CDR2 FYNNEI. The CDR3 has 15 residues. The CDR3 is CASKNRDSHLNTIYF. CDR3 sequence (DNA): TGTGCCAGCAAAAACCGGGACAGCCATTTAAACACCATATATTTT.

The CDR3 loop is CASSFRQGVNTEAFF. For the CDR3, the DNA is TGTGCCAGCAGCTTTCGACAGGGGGTGAACACTGAAGCTTTCTTT. The chain uses TRBV7-2 and TRBJ1-1; 9 nucleotides agree with TRBD1. Per germline, CDR1 SGHTA and CDR2 FQGNSA. Losses at the gene ends were 3 bases for V and 0 bases for J; bases not matched to a gene: 2. The CDR3 is 15 amino acids.

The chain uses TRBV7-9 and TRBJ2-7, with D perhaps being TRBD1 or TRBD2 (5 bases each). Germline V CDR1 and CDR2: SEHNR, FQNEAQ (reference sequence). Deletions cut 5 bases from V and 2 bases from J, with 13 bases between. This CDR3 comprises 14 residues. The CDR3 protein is CASSARDGPYEQYF. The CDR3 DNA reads TGTGCCAGCAGCGCCCGGGACGGACCCTACGAGCAGTACTTC.

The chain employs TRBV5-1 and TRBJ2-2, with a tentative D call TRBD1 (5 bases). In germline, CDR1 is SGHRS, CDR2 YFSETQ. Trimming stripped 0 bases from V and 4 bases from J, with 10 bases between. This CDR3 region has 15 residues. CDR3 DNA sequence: TGCGCCAGCAGCTTGGGACAGACCCCCACCGGGGAGCTGTTTTTT. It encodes CASSLGQTPTGELFF.

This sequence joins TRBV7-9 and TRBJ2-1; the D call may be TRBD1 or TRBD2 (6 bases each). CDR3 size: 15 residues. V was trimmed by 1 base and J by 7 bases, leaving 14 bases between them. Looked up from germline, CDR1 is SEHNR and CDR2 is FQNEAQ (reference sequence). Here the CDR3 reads CASSLDGLGGNEQFF. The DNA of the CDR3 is TGTGCCAGCAGCTTAGACGGGCTAGGGGGGAATGAGCAGTTCTTC.

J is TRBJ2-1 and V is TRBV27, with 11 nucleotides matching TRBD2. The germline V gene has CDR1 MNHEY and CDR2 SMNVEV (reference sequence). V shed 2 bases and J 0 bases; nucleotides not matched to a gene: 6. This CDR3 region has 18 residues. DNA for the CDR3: TGTGCCAGCAGTTTAAGGGGTAGCGGGGGGGCCTCCTACAATGAGCAGTTCTTC. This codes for CASSLRGSGGASYNEQFF.

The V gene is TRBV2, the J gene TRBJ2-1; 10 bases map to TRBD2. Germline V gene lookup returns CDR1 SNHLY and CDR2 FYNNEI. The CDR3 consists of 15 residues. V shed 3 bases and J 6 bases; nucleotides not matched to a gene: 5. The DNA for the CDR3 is TGTGCCAGCAGTGACAGCGGGGGGGAGGCCAATGAGCAGTTCTTC. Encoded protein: CASSDSGGEANEQFF.

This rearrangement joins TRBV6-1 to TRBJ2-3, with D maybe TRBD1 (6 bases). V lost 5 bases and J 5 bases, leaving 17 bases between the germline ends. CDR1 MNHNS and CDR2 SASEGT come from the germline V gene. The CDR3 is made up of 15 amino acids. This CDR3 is CASSRPVGAVDTQYF. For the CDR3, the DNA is TGTGCCAGCAGTAGGCCGGTGGGGGCCGTAGATACGCAGTATTTT.

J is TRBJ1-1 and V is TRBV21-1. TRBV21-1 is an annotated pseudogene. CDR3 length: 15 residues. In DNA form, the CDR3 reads TGTGCCAGCAGCAAAACCCGAGGTGGGGACACTGAAGCTTTCTTT. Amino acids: CASSKTRGGDTEAFF.

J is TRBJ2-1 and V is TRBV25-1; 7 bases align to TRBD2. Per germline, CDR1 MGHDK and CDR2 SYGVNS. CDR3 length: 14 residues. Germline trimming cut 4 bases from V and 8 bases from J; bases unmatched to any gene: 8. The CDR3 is CASSVSGVVDEQFF. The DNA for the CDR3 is TGTGCCAGCAGTGTCAGCGGGGTAGTGGATGAGCAGTTCTTC.

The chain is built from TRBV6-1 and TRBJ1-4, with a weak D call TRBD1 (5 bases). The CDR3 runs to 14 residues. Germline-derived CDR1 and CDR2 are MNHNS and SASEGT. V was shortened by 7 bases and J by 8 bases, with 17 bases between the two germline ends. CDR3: CASTSRGTEEKLFF. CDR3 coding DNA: TGTGCCAGCACTTCTCGAGGGACGGAGGAAAAACTGTTTTTT.

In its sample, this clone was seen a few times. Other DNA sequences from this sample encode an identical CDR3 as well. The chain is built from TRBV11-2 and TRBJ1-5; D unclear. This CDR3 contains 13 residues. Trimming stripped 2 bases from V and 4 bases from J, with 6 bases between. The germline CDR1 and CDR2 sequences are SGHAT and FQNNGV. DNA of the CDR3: TGTGCCAGCAGCTTAACCCATAATCAGCCCCAGCATTTT. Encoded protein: CASSLTHNQPQHF.

The CDR3 DNA reads as TGTGCCAGCAGCTTTGGGACAGGGAGAAATTCACCCCTCCACTTT. The encoded protein is CASSFGTGRNSPLHF. The chain carries TRBV5-6 and TRBJ1-6; TRBD1 aligns across 9 bases. Germline-derived CDR1 and CDR2 are SGHDT and YYEEEE. With V trimmed by 2 bases and J by 7 bases, 4 bases remained unmatched. The CDR3 is 15 amino acids.

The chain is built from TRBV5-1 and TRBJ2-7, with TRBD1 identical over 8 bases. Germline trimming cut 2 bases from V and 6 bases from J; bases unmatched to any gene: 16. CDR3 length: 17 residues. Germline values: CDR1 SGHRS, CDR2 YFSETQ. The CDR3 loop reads CASSFSQGARLGVEQYF. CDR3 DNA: TGCGCCAGCAGCTTTTCTCAGGGGGCGCGATTGGGGGTCGAGCAGTACTTC.